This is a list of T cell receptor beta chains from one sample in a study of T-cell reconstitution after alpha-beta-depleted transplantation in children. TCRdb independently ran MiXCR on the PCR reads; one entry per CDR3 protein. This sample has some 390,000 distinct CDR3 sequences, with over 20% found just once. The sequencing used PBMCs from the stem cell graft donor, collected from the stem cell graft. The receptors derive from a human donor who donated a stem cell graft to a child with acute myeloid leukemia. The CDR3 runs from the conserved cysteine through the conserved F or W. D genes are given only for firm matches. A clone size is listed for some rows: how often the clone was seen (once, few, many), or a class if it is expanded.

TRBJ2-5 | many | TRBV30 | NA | CAWSRLTGTQYF | TGTGCCTGGAGTCGGCTAACGGGGACCCAGTACTTC
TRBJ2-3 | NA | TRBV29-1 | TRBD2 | CSVEPSGSGGTDTQYF | TGCAGCGTTGAACCTAGCGGGAGCGGGGGGACAGATACGCAGTATTTT
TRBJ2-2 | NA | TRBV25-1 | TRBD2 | CASRQAGVFTGELFF | TGTGCCAGCAGGCAAGCGGGAGTATTCACCGGGGAGCTGTTTTTT
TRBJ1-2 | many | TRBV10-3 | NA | CAISESLEGIYGYTF | TGTGCCATCAGTGAGTCACTGGAGGGGATCTATGGCTACACCTTC
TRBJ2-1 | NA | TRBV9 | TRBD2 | CASSVAGSGRNEQFF | TGTGCCAGCAGCGTAGCCGGTAGCGGGAGGAATGAGCAGTTCTTC
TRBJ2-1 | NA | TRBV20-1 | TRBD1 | CSAAGTGWDEQFF | TGCAGTGCTGCCGGGACAGGGTGGGATGAGCAGTTCTTC
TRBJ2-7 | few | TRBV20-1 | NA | CSARNPGTRTYEQYF | TGCAGTGCTAGAAACCCCGGGACCCGAACCTACGAGCAGTACTTC
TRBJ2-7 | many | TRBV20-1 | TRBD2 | CSARPGTSGYEQYF | TGCAGTGCTAGACCCGGGACTAGCGGCTACGAGCAGTACTTC
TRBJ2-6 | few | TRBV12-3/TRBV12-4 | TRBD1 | CASSPDRGNGANVLTF | TGTGCCAGCAGTCCGGACAGGGGGAATGGGGCCAACGTCCTGACTTTC
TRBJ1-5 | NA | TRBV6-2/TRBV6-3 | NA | CASSYHPQPQHF | TGTGCCAGCAGTTACCACCCCCAGCCCCAGCATTTT
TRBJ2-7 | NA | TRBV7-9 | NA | CASSDLATHEQYF | TGTGCCAGCAGCGACCTAGCTACTCACGAGCAGTACTTC
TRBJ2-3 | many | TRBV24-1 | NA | CATSETRTDYTDTQYF | TGTGCCACCAGTGAAACCCGGACGGACTACACAGATACGCAGTATTTT
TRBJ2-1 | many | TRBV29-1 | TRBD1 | CSVRGLSSYNEQFF | TGCAGCGTTAGGGGGCTGAGCTCCTACAATGAGCAGTTCTTC
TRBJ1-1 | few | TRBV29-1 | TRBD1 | CSVEETGQGAAEAFF | TGCAGCGTTGAAGAGACGGGACAGGGGGCCGCTGAAGCTTTCTTT
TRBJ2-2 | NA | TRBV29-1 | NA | CSAPGEWTGELFF | TGCAGCGCCCCGGGGGAGTGGACCGGGGAGCTGTTTTTT
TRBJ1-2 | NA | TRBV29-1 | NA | CSVDKGYTF | TGCAGCGTTGATAAGGGCTACACCTTC
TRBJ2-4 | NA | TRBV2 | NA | CASTGQSGDIQYF | TGTGCCAGCACCGGCCAATCAGGGGACATTCAGTACTTC
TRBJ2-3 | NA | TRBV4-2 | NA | CASSQIRDSYTDTQYF | TGTGCCAGCAGCCAAATCCGGGACTCCTACACAGATACGCAGTATTTT
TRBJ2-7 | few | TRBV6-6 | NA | CASSTKGREQYF | TGTGCCAGCAGTACGAAAGGTCGGGAGCAGTACTTC
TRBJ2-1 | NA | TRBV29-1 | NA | CSVGEWNNEQFF | TGCAGCGTTGGTGAATGGAACAATGAGCAGTTCTTC
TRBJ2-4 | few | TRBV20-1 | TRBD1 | CSAEWPEGAGNIQYF | TGCAGTGCAGAGTGGCCCGAGGGGGCGGGAAACATTCAGTACTTC
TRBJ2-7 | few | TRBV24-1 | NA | CATSVLRDYEQYF | TGTGCCACCAGTGTCTTGAGGGACTACGAGCAGTACTTC
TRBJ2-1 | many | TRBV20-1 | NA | CSATRRGILYSYNEQFF | TGCAGTGCCACGAGAAGGGGGATCCTTTACTCCTACAATGAGCAGTTCTTC
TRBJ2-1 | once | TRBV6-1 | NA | CASSPFGGSYNEQFF | TGTGCCAGCAGCCCTTTCGGGGGCTCCTACAATGAGCAGTTCTTC
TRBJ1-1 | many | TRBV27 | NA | CASAPLELNTEAFF | TGTGCCAGCGCTCCACTGGAGCTGAACACTGAAGCTTTCTTT
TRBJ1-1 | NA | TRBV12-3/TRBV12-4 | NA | CASSFWRWRPTEAFF | TGTGCCAGCAGTTTTTGGAGATGGAGGCCCACTGAAGCTTTCTTT
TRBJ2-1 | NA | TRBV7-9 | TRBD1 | CASSLAGQEYDEQFF | TGTGCCAGCAGCTTAGCGGGACAGGAGTATGATGAGCAGTTCTTC
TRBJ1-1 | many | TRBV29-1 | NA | CSVATDMNTEAFF | TGCAGCGTTGCCACAGACATGAACACTGAAGCTTTCTTT
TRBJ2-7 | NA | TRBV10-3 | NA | CAISDLPDGGYEQYF | TGTGCCATCAGTGATTTGCCGGACGGAGGCTACGAGCAGTACTTC
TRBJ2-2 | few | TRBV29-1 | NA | CTASQGRAGELFF | TGCACCGCATCACAGGGTCGAGCCGGGGAGCTGTTTTTT
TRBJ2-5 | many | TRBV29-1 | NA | CSVEPEGGKTQYF | TGCAGCGTGGAGCCGGAGGGGGGAAAGACCCAGTACTTC
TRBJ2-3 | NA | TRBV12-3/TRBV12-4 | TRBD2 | CASSPWTSAQYF | TGTGCCAGCAGTCCGTGGACTAGCGCGCAGTATTTT
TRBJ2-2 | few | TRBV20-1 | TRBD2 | CSAPPTSANTGELFF | TGCAGTGCCCCGCCGACTAGCGCGAACACCGGGGAGCTGTTTTTT
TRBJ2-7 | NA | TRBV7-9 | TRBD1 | CASSPGRDRGGEQYF | TGTGCCAGCAGCCCAGGTCGGGACAGGGGTGGCGAGCAGTACTTC
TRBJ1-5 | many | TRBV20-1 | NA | CSARESGQPQHF | TGCAGTGCTAGAGAATCCGGTCAGCCCCAGCATTTT
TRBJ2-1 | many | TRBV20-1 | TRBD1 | CSARGQGANQRSEQFF | TGCAGTGCTAGAGGACAGGGGGCGAATCAGCGGAGTGAGCAGTTCTTC
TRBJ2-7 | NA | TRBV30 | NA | CAWSETGGSYEQYF | TGTGCCTGGTCAGAGACAGGAGGGTCCTACGAGCAGTACTTC
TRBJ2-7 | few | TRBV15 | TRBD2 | CATSPRGTRSSYEQYF | TGTGCCACCAGCCCCCGAGGGACTAGGAGCTCCTACGAGCAGTACTTC
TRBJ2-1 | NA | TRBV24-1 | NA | CATSVRRGSYNEQFF | TGTGCCACCAGTGTACGGCGGGGTTCCTACAATGAGCAGTTCTTC
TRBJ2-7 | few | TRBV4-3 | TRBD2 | CASSQDWGGTSGTLTYEQYF | TGCGCCAGCAGCCAAGATTGGGGCGGGACTAGCGGGACTCTAACCTACGAGCAGTACTTC
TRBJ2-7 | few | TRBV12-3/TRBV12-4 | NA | CASSLEGPQDEQYF | TGTGCCAGCAGTTTAGAGGGGCCCCAGGACGAGCAGTACTTC
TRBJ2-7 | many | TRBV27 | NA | CASSSIGREQYF | TGTGCCAGCAGTTCGATCGGGCGCGAGCAGTACTTC
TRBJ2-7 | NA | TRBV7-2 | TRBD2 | CASSLAGRTSGLSGEQYF | TGTGCCAGCAGCTTAGCGGGTCGTACTAGCGGGTTATCGGGAGAGCAGTACTTC
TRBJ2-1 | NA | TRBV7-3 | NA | CASSPDPRSYNEQFF | TGTGCCAGCAGTCCGGACCCCAGGTCCTACAATGAGCAGTTCTTC
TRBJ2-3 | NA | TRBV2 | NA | CASSRSRHSTDTQYF | TGTGCCAGCTCTCGGAGTAGGCATAGCACAGATACGCAGTATTTT
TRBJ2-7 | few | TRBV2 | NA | CASNLAGSYEQYF | TGTGCCAGCAATCTAGCTGGGTCCTACGAGCAGTACTTC
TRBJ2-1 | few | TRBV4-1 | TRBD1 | CASSQRGQGAGNEQFF | TGCGCCAGCAGCCAAAGGGGACAGGGGGCTGGGAATGAGCAGTTCTTC
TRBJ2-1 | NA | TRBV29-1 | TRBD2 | CSSNSGSYNEQFF | TGCAGCTCGAATAGCGGGTCCTACAATGAGCAGTTCTTC